The next 5 T cell receptor beta chains were all read from a single sample in a study of OX40 agonist ivuxolimab in advanced cancers. Produced via immunoSEQ multiplex PCR; TCRdb's table is partial and in-frame only. Of 9,000 to 15,000 clones detected, under 80% appear once; the ten largest clones hold about 26%. The starting material was CD4+ or CD8+ T cells sorted from blood, obtained in a trial of the OX40 agonist ivuxolimab. The receptor set was obtained from an adult with an advanced solid tumor such as melanoma, head and neck, liver or kidney cancer.

Relative to its sample, this clone is medium-sized. V gene TRBV27 combines with J gene TRBJ1-5; D is undetermined. Trimming took off 0 bases at V and 0 bases at J, with 6 bases between the two ends. The CDR3 totals 15 residues. The germline CDR1 and CDR2 sequences are MNHEY and SMNVEV (reference sequence). The CDR3 protein is CASSLSRYSNQPQHF. Written as DNA, the CDR3 is TGTGCCAGCAGTTTATCTAGGTATAGCAATCAGCCCCAGCATTTT.

This clone has only a few counts. This chain joins TRBV15 and TRBJ1-1; no clear D. Looked up from germline, CDR1 is LNHNV and CDR2 is YYDKDF (reference sequence). Trimming removed 1 base at V and 1 base at J, with 7 bases between. The CDR3 runs to 14 residues. CDR3: CATSRAKWNTEAFF. CDR3 sequence (DNA): TGTGCCACCAGCAGAGCTAAGTGGAACACTGAAGCTTTCTTT.

This clone came up once. The chain carries TRBV4-1 and TRBJ2-1; TRBD2 aligns across 10 bases. The CDR3 spans 15 residues. With V trimmed by 1 base and J by 4 bases, 1 base remained unmatched. The germline V gene encodes CDR1 MGHRA and CDR2 YSYEKL. The CDR3 region is CASSQGTSGYNEQFF. CDR3 DNA sequence: TGCGCCAGCAGCCAAGGGACTAGCGGTTACAATGAGCAGTTCTTC.

This chain joins TRBV28 and TRBJ1-1; unclear D gene. Germline V lookup: CDR1 MDHEN, CDR2 SYDVKM. Trimming pared 3 bases from V and 3 bases from J, leaving 11 bases between. This CDR3 is built from 14 residues. CDR3 nucleotides: TGTGCCAGCAGTTTTTTGAGGGAATACACTGAAGCTTTCTTT. It translates to CASSFLREYTEAFF.

In DNA, the CDR3 is TGTGCCAGCAGCCAAGGACAGGGGTCCATTCAGTACTTC. This gives the protein CASSQGQGSIQYF. V usage is TRBV4-2 and J usage is TRBJ2-4, with 8 bases identical to TRBD1. This CDR3 comprises 13 residues. Germline CDR1 and CDR2: LGHNA and YNFKEQ. The V segment lost 1 base and the J segment 9 bases; nucleotides outside the gene matches: 2.